The source of this TCR beta chain is a study of beta chain features in type 1 diabetes. Sorting produced populations that all topped 95% purity. Per the germline V gene, CDR1 is SGHRS and CDR2 is YFSETQ. The V end was cut by 2 bases, the J end by 0 bases, with 14 bases between. The CDR3 runs 16 residues. The entirety of the isolated RNA underwent reverse transcription, so expressed TCRB transcripts were sequenced. Method: immunoSEQ multiplex PCR; TCRdb's copy keeps in-frame clones and lacks some. The top ten hold about 0.045% of the sample, which has fewer than 350,000 clones, around 19% seen once. The TCR sequence derives from a woman younger than 30 in good health. Sequenced sample: naive CD4+ T cells from blood. The chain employs TRBV5-1 and TRBJ2-5; tentatively, D is TRBD1 (6 bases). CDR3 in amino acids: CASSLQAGTYQETQYF. In nucleotides, the CDR3 is TGCGCCAGCAGCTTACAAGCCGGGACATACCAAGAGACCCAGTACTTC. Complete variable domain (other parts from reference TRBV5-1 and TRBJ2-5): KAGVTQTPRYLIKTRGQQVTLSCSPISGHRSVSWYQQTPGQGLQFLFEYFSETQRNKGNFPGRFSGRQFSNSRSEMNVSTLELGDSALYLCASSLQAGTYQETQYFGPGTRLLVL.